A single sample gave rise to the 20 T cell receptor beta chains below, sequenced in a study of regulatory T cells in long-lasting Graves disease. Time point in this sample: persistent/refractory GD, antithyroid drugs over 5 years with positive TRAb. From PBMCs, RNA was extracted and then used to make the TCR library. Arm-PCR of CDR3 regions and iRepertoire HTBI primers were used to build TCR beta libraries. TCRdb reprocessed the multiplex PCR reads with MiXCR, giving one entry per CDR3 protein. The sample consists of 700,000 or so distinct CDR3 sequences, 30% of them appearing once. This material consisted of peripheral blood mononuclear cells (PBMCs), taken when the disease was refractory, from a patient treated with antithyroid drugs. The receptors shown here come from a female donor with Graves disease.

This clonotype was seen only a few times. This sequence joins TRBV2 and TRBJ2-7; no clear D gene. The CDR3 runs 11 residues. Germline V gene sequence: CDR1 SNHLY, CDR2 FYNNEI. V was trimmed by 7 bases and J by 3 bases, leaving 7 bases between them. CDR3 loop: CASTASYEQYF. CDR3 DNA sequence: TGTGCCAGCACGGCTAGCTACGAGCAGTACTTC.

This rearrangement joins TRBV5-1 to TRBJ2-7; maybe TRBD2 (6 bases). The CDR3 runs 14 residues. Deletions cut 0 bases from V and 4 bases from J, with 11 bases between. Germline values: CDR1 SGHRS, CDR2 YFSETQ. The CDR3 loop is CASSLAPGEYEQYF. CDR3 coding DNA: TGCGCCAGCAGCTTGGCCCCGGGAGAATACGAGCAGTACTTC.

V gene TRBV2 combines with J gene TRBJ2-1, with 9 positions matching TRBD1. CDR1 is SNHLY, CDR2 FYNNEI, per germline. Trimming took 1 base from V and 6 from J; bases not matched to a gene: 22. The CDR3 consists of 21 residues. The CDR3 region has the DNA TGTGCCAGCAGTGAAGTTCGGCGCGCTAGAGGACAGGGGCTATTTGGCAATGAGCAGTTCTTC. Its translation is CASSEVRRARGQGLFGNEQFF. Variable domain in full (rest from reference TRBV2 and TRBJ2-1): EPEVTQTPSHQVTQMGQEVILRCVPISNHLYFYWYRQILGQKVEFLVSFYNNEISEKSEIFDDQFSVERPDGSNFTLKIRSTKLEDSAMYFCASSEVRRARGQGLFGNEQFFGPGTRLTVL.

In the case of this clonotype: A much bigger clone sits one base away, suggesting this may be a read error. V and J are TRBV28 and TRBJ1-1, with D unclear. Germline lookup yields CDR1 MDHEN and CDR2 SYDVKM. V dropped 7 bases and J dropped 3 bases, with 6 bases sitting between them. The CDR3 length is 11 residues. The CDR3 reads CASTAYTEAFF. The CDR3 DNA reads TGTGCCAGCACTGCATACACTGAAGCTTTCTTT.

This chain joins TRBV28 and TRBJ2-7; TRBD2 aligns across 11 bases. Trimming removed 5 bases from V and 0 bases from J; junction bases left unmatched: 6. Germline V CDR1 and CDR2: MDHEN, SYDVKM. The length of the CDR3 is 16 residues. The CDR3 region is CASSLHTSGSSYEQYF. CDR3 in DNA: TGTGCCAGCAGTCTGCACACTAGCGGGAGCTCCTACGAGCAGTACTTC.

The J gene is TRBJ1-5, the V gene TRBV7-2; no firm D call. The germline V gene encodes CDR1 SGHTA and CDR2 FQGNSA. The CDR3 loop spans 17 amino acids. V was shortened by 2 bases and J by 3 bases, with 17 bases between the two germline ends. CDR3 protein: CASSLILVGDHNQPQHF. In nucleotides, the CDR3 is TGTGCCAGCAGCTTAATCTTGGTGGGAGATCACAATCAGCCCCAGCATTTT.

CDR3 DNA sequence: TGTGCCAGCTCACCCGACGACAAGATGAACACTGAAGCTTTCTTT. Amino acids: CASSPDDKMNTEAFF. The chain links TRBV18 to TRBJ1-1; D remains ambiguous. CDR3 length: 15 residues. The germline CDR1 and CDR2 sequences are KGHSH and LQKENI. The V end lost 3 bases, the J end lost 0 bases, and 11 bases lay between the germline ends.

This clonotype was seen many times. The CDR3: CASRVTQQETQYF. The CDR3 DNA follows: TGTGCCAGCAGGGTGACACAACAAGAGACCCAGTACTTC. The chain recombines TRBV6-2 or TRBV6-3 with TRBJ2-5; no reliable D call. Per germline, CDR1 MNHEY and CDR2 SVGEGT. The CDR3 runs to 13 residues. V was shortened by 6 bases and J by 2 bases, with 10 bases between the two germline ends.

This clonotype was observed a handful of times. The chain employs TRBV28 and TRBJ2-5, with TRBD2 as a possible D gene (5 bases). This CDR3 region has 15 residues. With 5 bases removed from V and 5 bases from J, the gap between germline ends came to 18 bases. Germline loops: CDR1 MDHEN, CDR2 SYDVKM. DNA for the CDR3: TGTGCCAGCAGTCATTTTACATCTGGGAGTGAGACCCAGTACTTC. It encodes CASSHFTSGSETQYF.

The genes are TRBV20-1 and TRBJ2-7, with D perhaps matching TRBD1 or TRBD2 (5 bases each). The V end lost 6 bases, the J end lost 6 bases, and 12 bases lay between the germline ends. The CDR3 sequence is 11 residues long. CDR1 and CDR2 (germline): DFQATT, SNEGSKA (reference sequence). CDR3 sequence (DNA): TGCAGTGCGCTGAGGGGCGGCGAGCAGTACTTC. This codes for CSALRGGEQYF.

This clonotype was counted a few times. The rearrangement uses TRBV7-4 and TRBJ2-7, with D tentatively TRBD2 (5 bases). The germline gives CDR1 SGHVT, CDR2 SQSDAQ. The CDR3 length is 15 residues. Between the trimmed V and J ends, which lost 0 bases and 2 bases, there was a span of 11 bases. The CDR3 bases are TGTGCCAGCAGCTTAGCGGGGAGTCTTACCTACGAGCAGTACTTC. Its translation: CASSLAGSLTYEQYF.

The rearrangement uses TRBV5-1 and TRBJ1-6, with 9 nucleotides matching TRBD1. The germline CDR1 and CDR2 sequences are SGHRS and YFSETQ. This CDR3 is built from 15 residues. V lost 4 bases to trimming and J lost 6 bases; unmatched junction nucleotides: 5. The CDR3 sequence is CASSEGQGSNSPLHF. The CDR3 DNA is TGCGCCAGCAGCGAGGGACAGGGAAGTAATTCACCCCTCCACTTT.

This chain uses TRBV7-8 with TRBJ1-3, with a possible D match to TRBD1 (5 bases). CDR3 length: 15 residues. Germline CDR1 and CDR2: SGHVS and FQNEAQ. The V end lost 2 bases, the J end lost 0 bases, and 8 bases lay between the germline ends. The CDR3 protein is CASSLRGYSGNTIYF. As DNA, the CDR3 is TGTGCCAGCAGCTTAAGGGGATACTCTGGAAACACCATATATTTT.

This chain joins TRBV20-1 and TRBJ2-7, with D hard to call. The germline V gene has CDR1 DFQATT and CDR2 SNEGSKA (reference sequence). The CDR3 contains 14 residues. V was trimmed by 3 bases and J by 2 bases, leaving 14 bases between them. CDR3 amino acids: CSARFGGTTYEQYF. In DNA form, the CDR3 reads TGCAGTGCTAGGTTTGGCGGCACGACCTACGAGCAGTACTTC.

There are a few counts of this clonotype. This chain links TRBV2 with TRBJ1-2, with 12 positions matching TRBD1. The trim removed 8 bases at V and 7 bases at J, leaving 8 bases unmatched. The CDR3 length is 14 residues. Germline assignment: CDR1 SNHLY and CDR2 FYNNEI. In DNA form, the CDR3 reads TGTGCCAGCCGGTCGGGACAGGGGGCGACTGGCTACACCTTC. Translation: CASRSGQGATGYTF.

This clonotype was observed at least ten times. The CDR3 sequence is CASSEALAELTGELFF. Here the CDR3 DNA reads TGTGCCAGCAGTGAAGCATTAGCGGAACTCACCGGGGAGCTGTTTTTT. V usage is TRBV2 and J usage is TRBJ2-2; a weak D match, TRBD2 (6 bases). The CDR3 has 16 residues. The ends were cut back, 0 bases at V and 4 bases at J, with 12 bases in the middle. Germline values: CDR1 SNHLY, CDR2 FYNNEI.

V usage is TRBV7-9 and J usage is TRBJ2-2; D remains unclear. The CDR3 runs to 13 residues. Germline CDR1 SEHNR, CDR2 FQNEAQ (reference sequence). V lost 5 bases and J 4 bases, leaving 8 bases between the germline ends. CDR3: CASSPSITGELFF. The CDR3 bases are TGTGCCAGCAGCCCATCCATCACCGGGGAGCTGTTTTTT. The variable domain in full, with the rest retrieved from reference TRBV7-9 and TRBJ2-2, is DTGVSQNPRHKITKRGQNVTFRCDPISEHNRLYWYRQTLGQGPEFLTYFQNEAQLEKSRLLSDRFSAERPKGSFSTLEIQRTEQGDSAMYLCASSPSITGELFFGEGSRLTVL.

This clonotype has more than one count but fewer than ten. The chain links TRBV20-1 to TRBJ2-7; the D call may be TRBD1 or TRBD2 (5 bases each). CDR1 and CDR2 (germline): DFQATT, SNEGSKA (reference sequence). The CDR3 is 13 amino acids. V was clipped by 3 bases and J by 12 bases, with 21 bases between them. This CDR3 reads CSASSGPYLPLYF. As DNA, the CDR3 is TGCAGTGCTAGTTCGGGACCTTACCTGCCCTTGTACTTC.

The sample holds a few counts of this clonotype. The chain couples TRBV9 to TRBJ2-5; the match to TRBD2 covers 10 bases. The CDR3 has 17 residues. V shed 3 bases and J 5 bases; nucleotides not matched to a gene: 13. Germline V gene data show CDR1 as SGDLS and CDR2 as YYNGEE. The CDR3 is CASSAYPSGSWQETQYF. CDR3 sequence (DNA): TGTGCCAGCAGCGCCTACCCTAGCGGGAGCTGGCAGGAGACCCAGTACTTC.

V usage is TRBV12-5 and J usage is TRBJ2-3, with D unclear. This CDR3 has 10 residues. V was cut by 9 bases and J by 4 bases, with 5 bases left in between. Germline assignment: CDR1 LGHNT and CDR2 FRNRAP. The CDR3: CASSADTQYF. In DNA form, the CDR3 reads TGTGCTAGCTCCGCAGATACGCAGTATTTT.